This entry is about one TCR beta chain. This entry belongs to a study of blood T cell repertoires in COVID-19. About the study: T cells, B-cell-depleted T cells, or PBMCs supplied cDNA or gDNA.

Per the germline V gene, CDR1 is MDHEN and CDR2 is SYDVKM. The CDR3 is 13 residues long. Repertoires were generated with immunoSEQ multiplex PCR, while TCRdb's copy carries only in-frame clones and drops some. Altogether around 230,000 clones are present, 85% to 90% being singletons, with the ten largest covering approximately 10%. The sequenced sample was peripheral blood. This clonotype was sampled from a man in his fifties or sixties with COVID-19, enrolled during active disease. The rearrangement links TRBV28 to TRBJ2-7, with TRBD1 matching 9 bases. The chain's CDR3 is CASEPGQGFGQYF. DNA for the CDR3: TGTGCGTCAGAACCGGGACAGGGATTCGGGCAGTACTTC. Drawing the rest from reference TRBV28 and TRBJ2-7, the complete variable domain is DVKVTQSSRYLVKRTGEKVFLECVQDMDHENMFWYRQDPGLGLRLIYFSYDVKMKEKGDIPEGYSVSREKKERFSLILESASTNQTSMYLCASEPGQGFGQYFGPGTRLTVT.